A single sample is the source of the 18 T cell receptor beta chains below, sequenced in a study of blood T cell repertoires in COVID-19. This table comes from immunoSEQ multiplex PCR, and its TCRdb copy is limited to in-frame clones, with some not included. Of approximately 45,000 clones in the sample, about 70% were seen once. Sequencing input: peripheral blood. The source of these receptors is an elderly man with acute or convalescent COVID-19.

The sample holds a few counts of this clone. The gene calls are TRBV6-4 and TRBJ2-7; 7 nucleotides line up with TRBD1. V shed 6 bases and J 6 bases; nucleotides not matched to a gene: 14. The germline V gene has CDR1 MRHNA and CDR2 SNTAGT. The CDR3 runs to 15 residues. The CDR3 here is CASRVRQGLVCEQYF. The CDR3 region has the DNA TGTGCCAGCAGAGTCCGACAGGGATTGGTCTGCGAGCAGTACTTC.

The chain employs TRBV19 and TRBJ1-2, with TRBD1 matching over 10 bases. The germline V gene has CDR1 LNHDA and CDR2 SQIVND (reference sequence). V trimming: 4 bases; J trimming: 4 bases; junction bases outside the gene matches: 12. The CDR3 is made up of 17 amino acids. The CDR3 is CASSTWDRGMASYGYTF. CDR3 in DNA: TGTGCCAGTAGTACCTGGGACAGGGGAATGGCATCCTATGGCTACACCTTC.

V usage is TRBV4-3 and J usage is TRBJ1-4, with D perhaps matching TRBD1 (5 bases). V was pared by 4 bases and J by 0 bases, with 12 bases between. From germline, CDR1 is LGHNA and CDR2 YSLEER. The CDR3 contains 16 residues. CDR3 DNA sequence: TGCGCCAGCAGCCGTCGACAGACGGCAACTAATGAAAAACTGTTTTTT. It is translated as CASSRRQTATNEKLFF.

The table lists this clone with a few counts. The chain combines TRBV9 with TRBJ1-1; D unclear. The CDR3 consists of 15 residues. V dropped 0 bases and J dropped 4 bases, with 13 bases sitting between them. Germline CDR1 reads SGDLS; CDR2 reads YYNGEE. The CDR3 DNA reads TGTGCCAGCAGCGTAGCGTTAGGGAGTGCCACTGAAGCTTTCTTT. Translating it yields CASSVALGSATEAFF. Combining the CDR3 with reference TRBV9 and TRBJ1-1 gives the whole variable domain DSGVTQTPKHLITATGQRVTLRCSPRSGDLSVYWYQQSLDQGLQFLIQYYNGEERAKGNILERFSAQQFPDLHSELNLSSLELGDSALYFCASSVALGSATEAFFGQGTRLTVV.

This clone was observed many times. The CDR3 DNA follows: TGTGCCAGCCAGTATCGGGGCAATCAGCCCCAGCATTTT. This codes for CASQYRGNQPQHF. This rearrangement joins TRBV28 to TRBJ1-5; D gene uncertain. Trimming took 8 bases from V and 2 from J, leaving 10 bases between them. The CDR3 loop spans 13 amino acids. The germline V gene encodes CDR1 MDHEN and CDR2 SYDVKM.

V is TRBV5-4 and J is TRBJ2-1; 12 bases align to TRBD2. Germline values: CDR1 SGHNT, CDR2 YYREEE (reference sequence). CDR3 length equals 15 residues. The trim removed 5 bases at V and 8 bases at J, leaving 8 bases unmatched. The CDR3 sequence: CASSLRRTSGDEQFF. The CDR3 DNA follows: TGTGCCAGCAGTCTGAGGAGGACTAGCGGGGATGAGCAGTTCTTC.

This chain uses TRBV7-6 with TRBJ1-2; D not resolved. The CDR3 runs 11 residues. Germline V gene sequence: CDR1 SGHVS, CDR2 FNYEAQ. Trimming removed 4 bases from V and 4 bases from J, with 4 bases in between. Here the CDR3 reads CASSSGYGYTF. Here the CDR3 DNA reads TGTGCCAGCAGCTCCGGCTATGGCTACACCTTC.

As for this clone: One end of the junction does not line up with germline, which may come from a read error. V is TRBV20-1 and J is TRBJ2-1; 8 nucleotides agree with TRBD2. Looked up from germline, CDR1 is DFQATT and CDR2 is SNEGSKA (reference sequence). This CDR3 contains 11 residues. This CDR3 is CSAEPGTRRVF. Here the CDR3 DNA reads TGCAGTGCAGAACCCGGGACTAGGAGAGTCTTC.

The chain couples TRBV24-1 to TRBJ2-2; D not resolved. Germline-derived CDR1 and CDR2 are KGHDR and SFDVKD. The V and J ends lost 2 bases and 5 bases respectively, with 11 bases between them. The CDR3 runs 15 residues. The CDR3 sequence is CATSDYYGATGELFF. The DNA of the CDR3 is TGTGCCACCAGTGATTACTACGGAGCTACCGGGGAGCTGTTTTTT.

The chain employs TRBV7-2 and TRBJ2-1; D is perhaps TRBD2 (6 bases). The CDR3 consists of 13 residues. V lost 5 bases, J lost 5 bases, and 10 bases lay in between. CDR1 SGHTA and CDR2 FQGNSA come from the germline V gene. The CDR3 is CASSRERDNEQFF. In DNA form, the CDR3 reads TGTGCCAGCAGCAGAGAGCGGGACAATGAGCAGTTCTTC.

The chain is built from TRBV6-6 and TRBJ1-5; TRBD1 matches 11 bases. The CDR3 is 16 amino acids. The germline V gene has CDR1 MNHNY and CDR2 SVGAGI (reference sequence). Trimming removed 2 bases from V and 1 base from J; junction bases left unmatched: 1. In nucleotides, the CDR3 is TGTGCCAGCAGTTACGGGGACAGGGGGAGCAATCAGCCCCAGCATTTT. Residues: CASSYGDRGSNQPQHF.

This chain links TRBV28 with TRBJ2-7; tentative D call: TRBD2 (5 bases). CDR3 length equals 12 residues. Per the germline V gene, CDR1 is MDHEN and CDR2 is SYDVKM. Trimming removed 6 bases at V and 0 bases at J, with 6 bases between. CDR3 sequence reads: CASRGSSYEQYF. The CDR3 DNA is TGTGCCAGCAGGGGGAGCTCCTACGAGCAGTACTTC.

This clone was seen only a few times. V is TRBV15 and J is TRBJ2-1, with D possibly TRBD1 on 6 matching bases. This CDR3 has 16 residues. Germline lookup yields CDR1 LNHNV and CDR2 YYDKDF (reference sequence). The V gene lost 0 bases and the J gene lost 5 bases, with 14 bases spanning the gap. In DNA, the CDR3 is TGTGCCACCAGCAGAGAACCCAGGGGCGGCAACAATGAGCAGTTCTTC. Protein: CATSREPRGGNNEQFF.

The chain links TRBV7-8 to TRBJ2-7, with TRBD2 matching 9 bases. This CDR3 region has 14 residues. Germline V gene lookup returns CDR1 SGHVS and CDR2 FQNEAQ. V shed 2 bases, J shed 6 bases, and the junction held 5 bases outside the gene matches. In DNA form, the CDR3 reads TGTGCCAGCAGCTTACGTGGCGGGAGGGGCGAGCAGTACTTC. Encoded protein: CASSLRGGRGEQYF.

This clone was observed a handful of times. The genes are TRBV19 and TRBJ2-7, with 7 bases matching TRBD1. This CDR3 spans 14 amino acids. CDR1 LNHDA and CDR2 SQIVND come from the germline V gene (reference sequence). The trim removed 1 base at V and 2 bases at J, leaving 2 bases unmatched. The CDR3 here is CASSIGQGTYEQYF. DNA for the CDR3: TGTGCCAGTAGTATAGGACAGGGAACCTACGAGCAGTACTTC.

The chain recombines TRBV7-8 with TRBJ2-4, with 13 bases lining up with TRBD2. This CDR3 spans 16 amino acids. CDR1 and CDR2 from the germline V gene are SGHVS and FQNEAQ. V gave up 7 bases and J gave up 4 bases; unmatched junction bases: 7. CDR3 sequence (DNA): TGTGCCAGCACCCGACTAGCGGGAGGAGGGAAAAACATTCAGTACTTC. It specifies CASTRLAGGGKNIQYF.

This chain joins TRBV18 and TRBJ1-2; 8 bases map to TRBD1. J lost 2 bases, V lost 3 bases, and 5 bases had no gene match. CDR3 length equals 15 residues. Germline V gene data show CDR1 as KGHSH and CDR2 as LQKENI. DNA of the CDR3: TGTGCCAGCTCACCGGCAGGGGGCTTAAACTATGGCTACACCTTC. Its protein is CASSPAGGLNYGYTF.

The chain is built from TRBV15 and TRBJ2-5, with a weak D call TRBD2 (6 bases). The V gene's germline CDR1 is LNHNV and CDR2 YYDKDF (reference sequence). Trimming removed 4 bases at V and 1 base at J, with 13 bases between. CDR3 length: 15 residues. CDR3 nucleotide sequence: TGTGCCACCAGCATACGACTAGTTGGCCAAGAGACCCAGTACTTC. Its translation is CATSIRLVGQETQYF.